The present T cell receptor (beta chain) was sequenced within a study of shared clonotypes between healthy human individuals (dated by TCRdb to 2018 to 2021). Concerning the study at large: The cohort included a few men and two women between 18 and 49 years of age. To increase sequencing depth and limit assay-specific biases, different laboratories used diverse techniques to prepare libraries and sequence TCR repertoires. The study deeply sequenced blood TCR repertoires of 5 or 6 healthy adults to estimate repertoire size and the extent of clonotype sharing between individuals. Per donor, leukapheresis produced somewhere between about 0.9 and 9.5 billion PBMCs.

Here is what the overall study found, with its caveats: Because the study included a small number of donors, the genetic and exposure-history diversity represented was limited. Based on pairwise subsampling, the degree of clonotype sharing among donors was expected to be affected by sequencing depth. Sampling was restricted to blood, and TCR repertoires in tissue are likely to differ from TCR repertoires in blood.

Healthy HIV-negative adults with no recently reported acute infections or vaccinations were included as donors. All donors were Caucasian adults living in Nashville, Tennessee, USA. In the unsorted samples, around 81 million PBMCs were counted, and genomic DNA was extracted using the QIAamp DNA Blood Mini kit. Blood was collected by leukapheresis, and PBMCs were isolated by Ficoll-Histopaque density gradient centrifugation and then cryopreserved in liquid nitrogen vapor phase. Using the deep immunoSEQ assay, TCR CDR3 regions were amplified from genomic DNA by multiplex PCR. Extracted genomic DNA from each cell subset was distributed evenly across all wells of several immunoSEQ 96-well plates, and each plate was treated as a replicate. Each replicate PCR for unsorted PBMC received 300 to 350 ng genomic DNA, equal to 30,000 or so T cell genomes. Genomic DNA from unsorted PBMC was sequenced over ten immunoSEQ deep assay plates. Purified libraries were measured with a Qubit 3.0 fluorometer, size-checked on a Bioanalyzer 2100, and measured again with the KAPA Library Quantification kit. Each immunoSEQ 96-well plate was sequenced on its own single-read 150-cycle Illumina NextSeq 550 flow cell. As for the original processing: The immunoSEQ output contained only junctional sequences without quality scores, so filtering could not match that applied to full-length reads. Sequences were annotated with PyIR, a Python wrapper for IgBLAST v1.9, and V/J genes and CDR3 were assigned using IMGT germline references. Reads with weak V/J assignments (E-value above 1e-6), missing CDR3, stop codons, out-of-frame junctions, or ambiguous translated residues were removed. A V3J clonotype was defined by an identical inferred V gene, J gene, and CDR3 amino acid sequence. Percentage overlap between repertoires was calculated by dividing the number of shared unique clonotypes by the size of the smaller repertoire. Richness of each repertoire was evaluated using RTK rarefaction, the Chao1 estimator, and Recon v2.1 estimates of unobserved clonotypes. Entries here come from immuneACCESS through TCRdb and include only in-frame sequences with V and J called. Some clones fail to appear in such tables; in the studies checked, an unresolved V gene covers under half of the shortfall, and the cause of the remainder is unknown. Clonal size and the V and J genes are those of that table, whereas D and trimming came from the DNA. The sample table lists roughly 500,000 clones, around 73% of them with a count of one. The ten largest clones add up to more than 10% of the sample.

With respect to this clone: No cognate antigen has been identified for it. Qualities for individual bases were not recorded, and no much larger clone is one base off.

CDR1 and CDR2, looked up from the germline V gene, are SQVTM and ANQGSEA. Trimming removed 4 bases from V and 0 bases from J; the gene matches leave 10 bases unexplained. The CDR3 measures 16 amino acids from cysteine to phenylalanine. CDR3 DNA is the only sequence kept; it has 48 bases, read in frame from the first base. Material for sequencing was PBMCs. The origin of this receptor is a middle-aged woman in good health. Some clones in this sample may be carry-over from other donors' samples. Rearrangement joined TRBV29-1 to TRBJ2-7, with 9 junctional bases fitting TRBD1. The DNA sequence is TGCAGCGTTGGCCGTGTGGGGACAGGGAGCTCCTACGAGCAGTACTTC. This yields the protein CSVGRVGTGSSYEQYF.